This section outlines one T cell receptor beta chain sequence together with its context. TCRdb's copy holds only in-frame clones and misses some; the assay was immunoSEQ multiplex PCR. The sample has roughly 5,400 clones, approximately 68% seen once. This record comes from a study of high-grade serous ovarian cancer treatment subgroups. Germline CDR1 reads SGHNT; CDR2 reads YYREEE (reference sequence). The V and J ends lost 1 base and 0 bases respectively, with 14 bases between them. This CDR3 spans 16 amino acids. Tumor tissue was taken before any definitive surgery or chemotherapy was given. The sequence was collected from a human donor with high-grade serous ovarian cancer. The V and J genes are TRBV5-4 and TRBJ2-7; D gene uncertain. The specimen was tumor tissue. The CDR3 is CASSLSGDSSSYEQYF. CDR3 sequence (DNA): TGTGCCAGCAGCTTGTCAGGCGACTCGTCCTCCTACGAGCAGTACTTC.